The present T cell receptor beta chain was sequenced within a study of shared clonotypes between healthy human individuals. This clone was counted once. What it binds is not known. Assay: immunoSEQ multiplex PCR; the TCRdb copy retains only in-frame clones and omits some. The table has about 2.1 million clones, just under 95% seen once; the top ten hold about 1.6%. CDR1 and CDR2 from the germline V gene are MDHEN and SYDVKM. This CDR3 spans 14 amino acids. Trimming shortened V by 3 bases and J by 4 bases, and 10 bases separated the two germline ends. Notes on the study in general: Few donors restricted represented genetic and exposure-history diversity. As a rule, naive subsets had a larger estimated richness than memory subsets. Approximately 4.6% of naive CD4 clonotypes were shared across several donors.

Terminally differentiated effector memory CD45RA+ cells were left out of the naive CD8 fraction, which was CD45RO-negative and positively selected for CCR7. Donors were healthy HIV-negative adults without recently reported acute infections or vaccinations. The sample comprised naive CD8+ T cells from PBMCs. The receptor was derived from a man aged 18 to 35 in good health. Some clones in this sample may be carry-over from other donors' samples. This chain joins TRBV28 and TRBJ2-1; no definite D call. CDR3 sequence (DNA): TGTGCCAGCAGTTTTTTTAGGGATTACAATGAGCAGTTCTTC. It specifies CASSFFRDYNEQFF. The whole variable domain, filled in from reference TRBV28 and TRBJ2-1, reads DVKVTQSSRYLVKRTGEKVFLECVQDMDHENMFWYRQDPGLGLRLIYFSYDVKMKEKGDIPEGYSVSREKKERFSLILESASTNQTSMYLCASSFFRDYNEQFFGPGTRLTVL.